This is a list of T cell receptor beta chains from one sample in a study of cytomegalovirus exposure and HLA in healthy donors. The protocol was immunoSEQ multiplex PCR, while the TCRdb copy is restricted to in-frame clones and leaves out a portion. In the table there are about 72,000 clones, roughly 74% of which are singletons. Sequenced material: PBMCs. The source of these receptors is a man aged 40-49 years in good health and CMV-seronegative. Both conserved end residues are part of each CDR3. The order of the fields is J gene, clone size, D gene, V gene, CDR3 protein, CDR3 DNA. D genes are given only for firm matches. The size of a clone is reported for some rows only, either as once, few or many, or as a class for expanded clones.

j_call: TRBJ2-6
clone_size: few
d_call: TRBD1
v_call: TRBV2
cdr3_aa: CASTKGQGSGANVLTF
cdr3_nt: TGTGCCAGCACCAAAGGACAGGGGTCTGGGGCCAACGTCCTGACTTTC

j_call: TRBJ2-3
clone_size: -
d_call: TRBD2
v_call: TRBV18
cdr3_aa: CASSPSSGSTDTQYF
cdr3_nt: TGTGCCAGCTCACCATCTAGCGGGAGCACAGATACGCAGTATTTT

j_call: TRBJ2-6
clone_size: -
d_call: -
v_call: TRBV7-2
cdr3_aa: CASSLVAGAGANVLTF
cdr3_nt: TGTGCCAGCAGCTTAGTTGCAGGGGCCGGGGCCAACGTCCTGACTTTC

j_call: TRBJ2-1
clone_size: few
d_call: -
v_call: TRBV11-1
cdr3_aa: CASSLGSGLVGGYEQFF
cdr3_nt: TGTGCCAGCAGCTTGGGCTCCGGACTAGTAGGGGGTTATGAGCAGTTCTTC

j_call: TRBJ2-2
clone_size: -
d_call: -
v_call: TRBV27
cdr3_aa: CASRDTNTGELFF
cdr3_nt: TGTGCCAGCAGAGACACCAACACCGGGGAGCTGTTTTTT

j_call: TRBJ2-2
clone_size: -
d_call: -
v_call: TRBV29-1
cdr3_aa: CSVVRNTGLTGELFF
cdr3_nt: TGCAGCGTTGTTAGGAATACAGGGCTCACCGGGGAGCTGTTTTTT

j_call: TRBJ2-1
clone_size: -
d_call: TRBD1
v_call: TRBV6-1
cdr3_aa: CASSGNPGQGFNEQFF
cdr3_nt: TGTGCCAGCAGTGGCAACCCGGGACAGGGTTTTAATGAGCAGTTCTTC

j_call: TRBJ1-4
clone_size: -
d_call: -
v_call: TRBV13
cdr3_aa: CASSLGHEKLFF
cdr3_nt: TGTGCCAGCAGCTTAGGACACGAAAAACTGTTTTTT

j_call: TRBJ1-5
clone_size: -
d_call: -
v_call: TRBV6-5
cdr3_aa: CASSYSGVRTPQHF
cdr3_nt: TGTGCCAGCAGTTACTCAGGGGTAAGGACGCCCCAGCATTTT

j_call: TRBJ2-7
clone_size: -
d_call: TRBD1
v_call: TRBV6-5
cdr3_aa: CASAWDSSYEQYF
cdr3_nt: TGTGCCAGCGCCTGGGACAGCTCCTACGAGCAGTACTTC

j_call: TRBJ1-1
clone_size: -
d_call: -
v_call: TRBV5-1
cdr3_aa: CASSLATVNTEAFF
cdr3_nt: TGCGCCAGCAGCTTGGCAACAGTGAACACTGAAGCTTTCTTT

j_call: TRBJ2-3
clone_size: once
d_call: TRBD2
v_call: TRBV6-1
cdr3_aa: CASSTAGGIDTQYF
cdr3_nt: TGTGCCAGCAGTACAGCGGGGGGGATAGATACGCAGTATTTT

j_call: TRBJ1-1
clone_size: -
d_call: -
v_call: TRBV6-1
cdr3_aa: CASSGTQGTEAFF
cdr3_nt: TGTGCCAGCAGTGGTACCCAGGGCACTGAAGCTTTCTTT

j_call: TRBJ1-5
clone_size: few
d_call: -
v_call: TRBV28
cdr3_aa: CASNRGDQPQHF
cdr3_nt: TGTGCCAGCAATCGGGGGGACCAGCCCCAGCATTTT

j_call: TRBJ1-2
clone_size: -
d_call: -
v_call: TRBV6-5
cdr3_aa: CASSYSQPGGYGYTF
cdr3_nt: TGTGCCAGCAGTTACTCACAGCCCGGGGGCTATGGCTACACCTTC

j_call: TRBJ2-4
clone_size: -
d_call: TRBD1
v_call: TRBV6-1
cdr3_aa: CASTGTGGAKNIQYF
cdr3_nt: TGTGCCAGCACTGGGACAGGGGGCGCCAAAAACATTCAGTACTTC

j_call: TRBJ1-2
clone_size: -
d_call: TRBD1
v_call: TRBV7-3
cdr3_aa: CASSLATGGDGYTF
cdr3_nt: TGTGCCAGCAGCTTAGCGACAGGGGGCGATGGCTACACCTTC

j_call: TRBJ1-2
clone_size: -
d_call: TRBD1
v_call: TRBV5-1
cdr3_aa: CASSLGQGRDYGYTF
cdr3_nt: TGCGCCAGCAGCCTTGGACAGGGTAGGGACTATGGCTACACCTTC

j_call: TRBJ2-1
clone_size: -
d_call: TRBD1
v_call: TRBV6-4
cdr3_aa: CASSVDRVNNEQFF
cdr3_nt: TGTGCCAGCAGTGTGGACAGGGTGAATAATGAGCAGTTCTTC

j_call: TRBJ1-5
clone_size: -
d_call: -
v_call: TRBV4-3
cdr3_aa: CASSQDRQGNQPQHF
cdr3_nt: TGCGCCAGCAGCCAAGATCGGCAGGGCAATCAGCCCCAGCATTTT

j_call: TRBJ1-3
clone_size: few
d_call: TRBD1
v_call: TRBV4-2
cdr3_aa: CASSQGRQGSGNTIYF
cdr3_nt: TGTGCCAGCAGCCAAGGAAGACAGGGCTCTGGAAACACCATATATTTT